This T cell receptor (beta chain) was recovered during a study of radiotherapy plus CTLA-4 blockade in lung cancer. About the research overall: 15% to 20% of enrolled patients responded objectively, and about 30% had disease control.

Enrolled patients, whose metastatic non-small-cell lung cancer was chemo-refractory, received focal radiation plus CTLA-4 blockade with ipilimumab. This table comes from immunoSEQ multiplex PCR, and its TCRdb copy is limited to in-frame clones, with some not included. The data show about 51,000 clones, approximately 80% seen once. The V segment lost 6 bases and the J segment 8 bases; nucleotides outside the gene matches: 7. Per germline, CDR1 MNHEY and CDR2 SVGAGI. The length of the CDR3 is 13 residues. General study findings and limits: Clones of tumor-derived TCRs expanded in blood after radiotherapy plus ipilimumab. The best predictor of response was reported to be early blood T cell clone dynamics, with interferon-beta.

About this clone itself: The antigen remains unidentified.

The sample was peripheral blood, taken from a patient treated with radiotherapy plus ipilimumab. This rearrangement joins TRBV6-5 to TRBJ1-2; 9 bases match TRBD1. This sequence originates from a human donor with non-small cell lung cancer whose response to radiotherapy plus ipilimumab could not be evaluated. CDR3 nucleotide sequence: TGTGCCAGCAGCCGGGACAGGGTAGCGGGCTACACCTTC. It specifies CASSRDRVAGYTF.